A selection of T cell receptor beta chains follows, all from one sample in a study of T cell changes during pregnancy in multiple sclerosis. The protocol was immunoSEQ multiplex PCR, while the TCRdb copy is restricted to in-frame clones and leaves out a portion. Of 60,000 to 85,000 clones in the sample, about 90% are singletons; the top ten hold over 2%. The specimen comprised peripheral blood, sampled in the first trimester of pregnancy. The receptors here all came from a female donor with multiple sclerosis, enrolled in a pregnancy study. CDR3s include the opening cysteine and the closing phenylalanine or tryptophan. D genes are given only for firm matches. Clone size is stated in some rows and not others, as once, few, many or a class when expanded.

>TRBJ1-4|.|TRBV5-6|.
TGTGCCAGCAGCTTGTTTCGAGCCGGGGCTAATGAAAAACTGTTTTTT
CASSLFRAGANEKLFF
>TRBJ2-2|.|TRBV5-1|TRBD2
TGCGCCAGCAGCTTGGTCGCGGGAGACACCGGGGAGCTGTTTTTT
CASSLVAGDTGELFF
>TRBJ2-3|once|TRBV18|.
TGTGCCAGCTCACCAGAGGCTCCCCGGAATACGCAGTATTTT
CASSPEAPRNTQYF
>TRBJ1-1|.|TRBV7-2|.
TGTGCCAGCAGCCCCCTTACGGGAGCTGAAGCTTTCTTT
CASSPLTGAEAFF
>TRBJ2-3|.|TRBV30|TRBD2
TGTGCCTGGGGGGGGGTTCCGGATACGCAGTATTTT
CAWGGVPDTQYF
>TRBJ1-2|.|TRBV7-9|TRBD1
TGTGCCAGCAGCCAAGAACGCCAGGGGGCTCACTATGGCTACACCTTC
CASSQERQGAHYGYTF
>TRBJ2-1|.|TRBV14|TRBD1
TGTGCCAGCAGCCAACACAGACAGGGTGAGCAGTTCTTC
CASSQHRQGEQFF
>TRBJ2-7|.|TRBV27|.
TGTGCCAGCAGTTTAGCTGGTCTAGCGAAGGGAAACGAGCAGTACTTC
CASSLAGLAKGNEQYF
>TRBJ1-1|.|TRBV7-9|TRBD1
TGTGCCAGCAGCTTAGATGGGACAGCGAACACTGAAGCTTTCTTT
CASSLDGTANTEAFF
>TRBJ2-7|.|TRBV4-2|.
TGTGCCAGCAGCCAAGATCGGCAGGTCACCTACGAGCAGTACTTC
CASSQDRQVTYEQYF
>TRBJ1-1|many|TRBV18|.
TGTGCCAGCTCACCGGGAGGGGATTACACTGAAGCTTTCTTT
CASSPGGDYTEAFF
>TRBJ1-2|.|TRBV5-4|.
TGTGCCAGCAGGCCGGAGGGGACCTATGGCTACACCTTC
CASRPEGTYGYTF
>TRBJ2-1|once|TRBV7-2|.
TGTGCCAGCAGCTTAGGGGCGACCTACAATGAGCAGTTCTTC
CASSLGATYNEQFF
>TRBJ2-7|.|TRBV4-1|TRBD1
TGCGCCAGCAGCCAAGCTCCGGGACAGGTCTACGAGCAGTACTTC
CASSQAPGQVYEQYF
>TRBJ1-1|.|TRBV6-1|TRBD1
TGTGCCAGCAGTCTGAGTGGACAGGTCGAAGCTTTCTTT
CASSLSGQVEAFF
>TRBJ1-1|.|TRBV9|.
TGTGCCAGCAGCGTAGGAGGGGGGCGGGGGACTGAAGCTTTCTTT
CASSVGGGRGTEAFF
>TRBJ1-1|.|TRBV19|.
TGTGCCAGTAGTCCGGGGAGGCTCTCTGAAGCTTTCTTT
CASSPGRLSEAFF
>TRBJ2-1|.|TRBV7-7|.
TGTGCCAGCAGCCGATCGGACTCTACTAATGAGCAGTTCTTC
CASSRSDSTNEQFF
>TRBJ2-7|.|TRBV27|.
TGTGCCAGCCATCCGGGGGACAGTCGGCTGCAGTACTTC
CASHPGDSRLQYF
>TRBJ2-4|.|TRBV6-5|.
TGTGCCAGCGCTACCGACAGTGAGCAGCACTTC
CASATDSEQHF
>TRBJ2-1|.|TRBV28|.
TGTGCCAGCAGTTTACTGCAGGGTGAGCAGTTCTTC
CASSLLQGEQFF
>TRBJ2-7|.|TRBV28|TRBD2
TGTGCCAGCAGTCCGACTAGCGGGAGACCCTACGAGCAGTACTTC
CASSPTSGRPYEQYF
>TRBJ1-5|.|TRBV29-1|.
TGCAGCGTTGCCAGACTCAATCAGCCCCAGCATTTT
CSVARLNQPQHF
>TRBJ2-5|.|TRBV13|TRBD2
TGTGCCAGCAGCTTAGCGGGACTAGCGGGGATTGTCCAAGAGACCCAGTACTTC
CASSLAGLAGIVQETQYF
>TRBJ1-1|.|TRBV9|.
TGTGCCAGCAGCGTAGAAGGGAGCATGACTGAAGCTTTCTTT
CASSVEGSMTEAFF
>TRBJ1-2|.|TRBV9|.
TGTGCCAGCAGCGTAGCTACGGTCTGGAGTGAGGCCACCGGGGGTGGCTACACCTTC
CASSVATVWSEATGGGYTF
>TRBJ2-7|.|TRBV2|TRBD1
TGTGCCAGCAGTGTCGGACAGGGGTCCGAGCAGTACTTC
CASSVGQGSEQYF
>TRBJ2-1|.|TRBV19|TRBD2
TGTGCCAGCCAAACTAGCGGGGGGGCCGGGGAGCAGTTCTTC
CASQTSGGAGEQFF
>TRBJ1-2|.|TRBV6-1|.
TGTGCCAGCAGTGAATATAGCAGGGACTATGGCTACACCTTC
CASSEYSRDYGYTF
>TRBJ1-3|.|TRBV27|.
TGTGCCAGCAGTTTATCAGGGGCGTATGGAAACACCATATATTTT
CASSLSGAYGNTIYF
>TRBJ2-3|.|TRBV4-1|.
TGCGCCAGCGGGCGGGGGCACACAGATACGCAGTATTTT
CASGRGHTDTQYF
>TRBJ2-7|once|TRBV7-2|TRBD2
TGTGCCAGCAGCCCCGTAGGAGCGGGGGGTGTCTACGAGCAGTACTTC
CASSPVGAGGVYEQYF
>TRBJ1-2|.|TRBV2|.
TGTGCCAGCATGGAGGTCTATGGCTACACCTTC
CASMEVYGYTF
>TRBJ1-5|.|TRBV6-1|.
TGTGCCAGCAGTGAACCCCAGGGTCATCAGCCCCAGCATTTT
CASSEPQGHQPQHF
>TRBJ1-2|once|TRBV6-1|.
TGTGCCAGCAGTGGCAGGCTGTTCTATGGCTACACCTTC
CASSGRLFYGYTF
>TRBJ2-2|.|TRBV9|TRBD1
TGTGCCAGCAGCGGGGGACAGGGGAGCACCGGGGAGCTGTTTTTT
CASSGGQGSTGELFF
>TRBJ2-6|.|TRBV10-2|TRBD1
TGCGCCAGCGGCTTGACAGGGCATAGGTCTGGGGCCAACGTCCTGACTTTC
CASGLTGHRSGANVLTF
>TRBJ1-2|.|TRBV5-4|TRBD1
TGTGCCAGCGCCAGGCAGGGGGCGCGGGACGGCTACACCTTC
CASARQGARDGYTF
>TRBJ2-1|.|TRBV19|TRBD2
TGTGCCAGTAGTATGAGTTGGGCTAGCGGGAGGGTTTACAATGAGCAGTTCTTC
CASSMSWASGRVYNEQFF
>TRBJ2-3|.|TRBV4-1|.
TGCGCCAGCAGCCAAACCTCAATAACTAGCCAGGCAGATACGCAGTATTTT
CASSQTSITSQADTQYF
>TRBJ2-7|.|TRBV4-2|.
TGTGCCAGCAGCCAAGAGTCCGTCCGGGAAGATAGCTCCTACGAGCAGTACTTC
CASSQESVREDSSYEQYF
>TRBJ2-7|.|TRBV14|.
TGTGCCAGCAGCCAAGTCCGGGAGCACCTAGGACCCGGAGGCGAGCAGTACTTC
CASSQVREHLGPGGEQYF
>TRBJ1-1|.|TRBV25-1|.
TGTGCCAGCAGTGAATCTCCTCCCAGGAACACTGAAGCTTTCTTT
CASSESPPRNTEAFF
>TRBJ2-1|.|TRBV6-5|.
TGTGCCAGCAGACACATCAATGAGCAGTTCTTC
CASRHINEQFF
>TRBJ1-4|.|TRBV5-6|TRBD1
TGTGCCAGCAGCTTGGGCAGGGGGAATGAAAAACTGTTTTTT
CASSLGRGNEKLFF
>TRBJ1-6|once|TRBV6-5|TRBD1
TGTGCCAGCAGTTACAGCGGCAGGGGGGATTCACCCCTCCACTTT
CASSYSGRGDSPLHF
>TRBJ2-1|.|TRBV15|TRBD1
TGTGCCACCAGCAGAGGACACAGGGGCTCCTACAATGAGCAGTTCTTC
CATSRGHRGSYNEQFF
>TRBJ1-5|.|TRBV7-9|.
TGTGCCAGCAGCTCCCAGGGCTGGGGTGCTGGGGGCAATCAGCCCCAGCATTTT
CASSSQGWGAGGNQPQHF
>TRBJ2-3|.|TRBV27|TRBD2
TGTGCCAGCAGTGGGAGGACTAGCGGGGTGACAGATACGCAGTATTTT
CASSGRTSGVTDTQYF
>TRBJ2-5|.|TRBV9|TRBD2
TGTGCCAGCAGCGTAGGGGGGGGGAGAGGGGAGACCCAGTACTTC
CASSVGGGRGETQYF
>TRBJ1-2|.|TRBV5-4|.
TGTGCCAGCAGCTTACTGGACATGGCAGGAGGCTACACCTTC
CASSLLDMAGGYTF
>TRBJ1-4|.|TRBV30|TRBD1
TGTGCCTGGAGAAGGACAGGGGGCCCTAATGAAAAACTGTTTTTT
CAWRRTGGPNEKLFF